Reported below is one T cell receptor beta chain. Its target is not known. This specimen comes from a study of T cells in Graves' hyperthyroidism and ophthalmopathy. Whole-study results and caveats: By a 13 V-J model, ophthalmopathy was set apart from stable hyperthyroidism.

It was RNA transcripts that yielded the amplified TCR beta CDR3 regions. First-round RT-PCR of the TCR CDR3 relied on the HTBI primer set. From the multiplex PCR reads, TCRdb called clonotypes with MiXCR, one entry per CDR3 protein. The table lists about half a million distinct CDR3 sequences, around 20% of them singletons. Trimming took 0 bases from V and 6 from J, leaving 12 bases between them. The CDR3 totals 14 residues. Germline loops: CDR1 KGHSH, CDR2 LQKENI. The clonotype originates from a man aged 40-49 years with Graves' ophthalmopathy. The gene calls are TRBV18 and TRBJ2-7; no definite D call. Sequencing input: blood. In DNA, the CDR3 is TGTGCCAGCTCACCACCGGGGATGCGGACCGAGCAGTACTTC. It yields the protein CASSPPGMRTEQYF.